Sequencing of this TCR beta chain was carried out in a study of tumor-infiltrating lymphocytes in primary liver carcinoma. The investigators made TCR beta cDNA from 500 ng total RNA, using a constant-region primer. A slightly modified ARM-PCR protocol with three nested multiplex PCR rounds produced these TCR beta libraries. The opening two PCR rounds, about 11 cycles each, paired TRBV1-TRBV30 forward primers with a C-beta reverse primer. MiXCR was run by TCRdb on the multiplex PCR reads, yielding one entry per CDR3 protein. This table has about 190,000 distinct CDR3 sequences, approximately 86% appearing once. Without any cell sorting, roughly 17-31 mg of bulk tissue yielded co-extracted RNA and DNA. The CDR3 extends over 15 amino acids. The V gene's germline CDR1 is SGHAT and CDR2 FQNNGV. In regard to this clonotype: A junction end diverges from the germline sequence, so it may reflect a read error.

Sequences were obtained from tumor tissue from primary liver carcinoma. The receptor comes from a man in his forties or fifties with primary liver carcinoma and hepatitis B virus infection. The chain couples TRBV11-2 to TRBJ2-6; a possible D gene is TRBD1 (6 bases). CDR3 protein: CATQGPRSGAKVLTF. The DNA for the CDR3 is TGTGCGACCCAGGGGCCGCGCTCTGGGGCCAAGGTCCTGACTTTC.